This TCR beta chain was observed in a study of shared clonotypes between healthy human individuals. Study background: Each donor had three CD4 naive, three CD4 memory, two CD8 naive and one CD8 memory plate. Study outcomes and limitations: Tissue TCR repertoires likely differ from these blood-only repertoires. Shared clonotypes across all four donors exceeded non-shared ones in generation probability.

Generated by immunoSEQ multiplex PCR, the TCRdb table keeps only in-frame clones and is missing some. The sample holds around 2.3 million clones, under 97% seen once. CDR3 length: 14 amino acids. Germline trimming cut 5 bases from V and 5 bases from J; bases unmatched to any gene: 6. CDR1 and CDR2 (germline): SGHDT, YYEEEE. Comments on this clone: The target antigen is unknown.

This chain connects TRBV5-6 to TRBJ2-4, with 8 bases that match TRBD1. The sequenced material came from naive CD4+ T cells sorted from blood. Subset specified: CD45RA+ positively selected. This clonotype was sampled from a man younger than 35 in good health. This CDR3 is CASSVRGHENIQYF. CDR3 DNA sequence: TGTGCCAGCAGTGTCAGGGGGCATGAAAACATTCAGTACTTC.